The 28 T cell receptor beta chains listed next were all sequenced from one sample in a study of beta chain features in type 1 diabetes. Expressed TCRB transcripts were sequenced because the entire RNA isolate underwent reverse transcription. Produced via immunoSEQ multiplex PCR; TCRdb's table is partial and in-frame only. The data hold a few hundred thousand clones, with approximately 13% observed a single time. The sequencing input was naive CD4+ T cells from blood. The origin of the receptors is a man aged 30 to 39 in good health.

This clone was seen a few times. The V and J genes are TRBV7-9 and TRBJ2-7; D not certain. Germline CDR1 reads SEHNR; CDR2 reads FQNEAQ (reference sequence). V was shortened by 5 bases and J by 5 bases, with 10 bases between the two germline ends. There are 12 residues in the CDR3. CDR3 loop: CASSRSSHEQYF. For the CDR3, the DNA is TGTGCCAGCAGCCGTAGTTCCCACGAGCAGTACTTC.

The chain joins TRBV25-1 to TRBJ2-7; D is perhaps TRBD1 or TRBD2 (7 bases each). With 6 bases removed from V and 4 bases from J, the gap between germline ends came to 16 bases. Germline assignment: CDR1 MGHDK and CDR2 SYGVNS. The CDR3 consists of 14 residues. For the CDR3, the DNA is TGTGCCAGCAGAGCGGGACAGATAGCTTACGAGCAGTACTTC. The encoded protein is CASRAGQIAYEQYF.

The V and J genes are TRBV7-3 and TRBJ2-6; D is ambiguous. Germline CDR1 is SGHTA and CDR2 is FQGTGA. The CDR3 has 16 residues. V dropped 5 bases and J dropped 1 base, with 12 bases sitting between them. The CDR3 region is CASSPSIASGANVLTF. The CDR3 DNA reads TGTGCCAGCAGCCCTTCGATCGCTTCTGGGGCCAACGTCCTGACTTTC.

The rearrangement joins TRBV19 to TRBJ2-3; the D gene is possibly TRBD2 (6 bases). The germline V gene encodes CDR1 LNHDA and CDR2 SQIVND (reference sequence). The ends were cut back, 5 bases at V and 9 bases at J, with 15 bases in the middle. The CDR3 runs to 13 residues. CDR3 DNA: TGTGCCAGTAGTCCTATAGCGGAGGGGACGCAGTATTTT. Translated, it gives CASSPIAEGTQYF.

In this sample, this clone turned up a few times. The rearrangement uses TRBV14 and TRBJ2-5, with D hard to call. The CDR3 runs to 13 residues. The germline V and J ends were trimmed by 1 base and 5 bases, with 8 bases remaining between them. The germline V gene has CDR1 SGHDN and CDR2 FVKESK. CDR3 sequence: CASSQGSSETQYF. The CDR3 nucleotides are TGTGCCAGCAGCCAAGGCTCCTCGGAGACCCAGTACTTC.

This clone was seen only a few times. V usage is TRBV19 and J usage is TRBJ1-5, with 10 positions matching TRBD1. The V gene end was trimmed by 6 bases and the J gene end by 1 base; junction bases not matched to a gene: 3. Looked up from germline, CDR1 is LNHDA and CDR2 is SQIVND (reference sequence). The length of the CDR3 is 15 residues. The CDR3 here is CASRGQGSSNQPQHF. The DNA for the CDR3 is TGTGCCAGTAGGGGACAGGGGTCGAGCAATCAGCCCCAGCATTTT.

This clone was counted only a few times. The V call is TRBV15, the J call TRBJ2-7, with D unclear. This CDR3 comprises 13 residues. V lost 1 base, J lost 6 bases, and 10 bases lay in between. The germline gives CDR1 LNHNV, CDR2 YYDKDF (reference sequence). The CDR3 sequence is CATSRVRSGEQYV. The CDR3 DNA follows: TGTGCCACCAGCAGAGTAAGGTCGGGCGAGCAGTACGTC.

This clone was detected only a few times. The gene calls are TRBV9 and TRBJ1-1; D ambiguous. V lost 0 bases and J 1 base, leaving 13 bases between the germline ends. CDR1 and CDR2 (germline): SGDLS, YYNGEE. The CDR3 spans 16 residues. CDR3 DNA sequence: TGTGCCAGCAGCGTAGCTCTATGGCAGCCGAACACTGAAGCTTTCTTT. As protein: CASSVALWQPNTEAFF.

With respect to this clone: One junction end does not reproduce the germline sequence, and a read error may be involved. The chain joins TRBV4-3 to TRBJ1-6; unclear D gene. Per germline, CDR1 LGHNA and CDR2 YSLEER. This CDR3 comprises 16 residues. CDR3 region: CASSQVGSSYKSPLHF. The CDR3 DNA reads TGCGCCAGCAGCCAAGTTGGGAGCTCCTATAAATCACCCCTCCACTTT.

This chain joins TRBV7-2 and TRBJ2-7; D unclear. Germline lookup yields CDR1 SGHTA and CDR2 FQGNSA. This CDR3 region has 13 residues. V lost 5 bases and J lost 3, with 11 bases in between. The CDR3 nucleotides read TGTGCCAGCAGCCTGGAAGCGCACTACGAGCAGTACGTC. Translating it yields CASSLEAHYEQYV.

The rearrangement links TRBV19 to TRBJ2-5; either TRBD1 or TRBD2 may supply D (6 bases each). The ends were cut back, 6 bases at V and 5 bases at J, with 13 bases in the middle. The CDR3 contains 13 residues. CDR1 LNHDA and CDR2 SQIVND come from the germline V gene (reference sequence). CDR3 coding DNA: TGTGCCAGTAGAATCTCGGGGGCGGAGACCCAGTACTTC. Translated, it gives CASRISGAETQYF.

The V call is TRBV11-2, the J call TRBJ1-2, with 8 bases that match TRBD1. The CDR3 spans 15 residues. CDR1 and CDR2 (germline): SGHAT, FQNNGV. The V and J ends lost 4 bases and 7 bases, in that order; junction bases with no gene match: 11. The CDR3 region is CASSSHRGVAGGYTF. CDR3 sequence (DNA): TGTGCCAGCAGCTCCCACAGGGGGGTTGCTGGTGGCTACACCTTC.

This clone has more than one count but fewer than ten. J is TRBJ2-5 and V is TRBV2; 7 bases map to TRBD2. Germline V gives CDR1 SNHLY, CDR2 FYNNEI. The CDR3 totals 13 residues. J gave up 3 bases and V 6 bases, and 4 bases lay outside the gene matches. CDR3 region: CASRLAGEETQYF. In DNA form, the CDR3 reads TGTGCCAGCAGGTTAGCGGGTGAAGAGACCCAGTACTTC.

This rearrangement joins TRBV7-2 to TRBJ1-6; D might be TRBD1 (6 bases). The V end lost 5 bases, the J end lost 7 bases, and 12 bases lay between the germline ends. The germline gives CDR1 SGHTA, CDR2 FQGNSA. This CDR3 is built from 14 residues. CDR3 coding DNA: TGTGCCAGCAGCAACAGGGAACGCAATTCACCCCTCCACTTT. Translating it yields CASSNRERNSPLHF.

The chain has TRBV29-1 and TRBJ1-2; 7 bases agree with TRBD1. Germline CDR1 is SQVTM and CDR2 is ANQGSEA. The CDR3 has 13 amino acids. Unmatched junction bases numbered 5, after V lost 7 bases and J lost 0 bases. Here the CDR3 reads CSGGDRPNYGYTF. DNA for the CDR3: TGCAGCGGAGGGGACAGACCTAACTATGGCTACACCTTC.

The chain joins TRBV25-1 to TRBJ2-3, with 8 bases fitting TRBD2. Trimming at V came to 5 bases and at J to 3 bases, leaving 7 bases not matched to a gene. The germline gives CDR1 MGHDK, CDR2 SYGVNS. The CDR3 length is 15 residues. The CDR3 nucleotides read TGTGCCAGCAGTACGACTAGCGTACTAACAGATACGCAGTATTTT. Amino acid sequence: CASSTTSVLTDTQYF.

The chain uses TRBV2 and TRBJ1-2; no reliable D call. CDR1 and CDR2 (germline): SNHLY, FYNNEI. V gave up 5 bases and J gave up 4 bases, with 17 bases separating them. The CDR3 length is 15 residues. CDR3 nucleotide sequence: TGTGCCAGCAGTACGCCCCTGGCAGGCTCCTATGGCTACACCTTC. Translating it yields CASSTPLAGSYGYTF.

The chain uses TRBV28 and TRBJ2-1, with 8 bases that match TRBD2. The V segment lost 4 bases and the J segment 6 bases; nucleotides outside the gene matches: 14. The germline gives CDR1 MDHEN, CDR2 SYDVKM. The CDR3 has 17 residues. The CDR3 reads CASSSRGGTSFINEQFF. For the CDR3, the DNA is TGTGCCAGCAGTTCTCGTGGGGGGACTAGTTTTATCAATGAGCAGTTCTTC. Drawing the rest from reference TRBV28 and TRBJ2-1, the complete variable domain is DVKVTQSSRYLVKRTGEKVFLECVQDMDHENMFWYRQDPGLGLRLIYFSYDVKMKEKGDIPEGYSVSREKKERFSLILESASTNQTSMYLCASSSRGGTSFINEQFFGPGTRLTVL.

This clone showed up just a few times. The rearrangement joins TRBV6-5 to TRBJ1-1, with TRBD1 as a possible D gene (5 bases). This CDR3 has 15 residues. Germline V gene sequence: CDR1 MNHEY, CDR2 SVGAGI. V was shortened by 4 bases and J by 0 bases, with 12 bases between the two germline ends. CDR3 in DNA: TGTGCCAGCAGTTTAGGGGCCAGCATGAACACTGAAGCTTTCTTT. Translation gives CASSLGASMNTEAFF.

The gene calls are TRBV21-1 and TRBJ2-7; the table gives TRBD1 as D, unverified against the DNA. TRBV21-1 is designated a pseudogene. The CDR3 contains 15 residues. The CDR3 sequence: CASSKSRGPPYEQYF. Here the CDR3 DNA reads TGTGCCAGCAGCAAATCAAGGGGCCCACCCTACGAGCAGTACTTC.

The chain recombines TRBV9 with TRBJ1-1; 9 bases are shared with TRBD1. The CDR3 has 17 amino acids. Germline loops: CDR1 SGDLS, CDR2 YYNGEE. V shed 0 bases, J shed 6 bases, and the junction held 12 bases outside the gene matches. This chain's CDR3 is CASSVDPQQGAIAEAFF. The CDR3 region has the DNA TGTGCCAGCAGCGTAGACCCTCAACAGGGGGCTATCGCTGAAGCTTTCTTT.

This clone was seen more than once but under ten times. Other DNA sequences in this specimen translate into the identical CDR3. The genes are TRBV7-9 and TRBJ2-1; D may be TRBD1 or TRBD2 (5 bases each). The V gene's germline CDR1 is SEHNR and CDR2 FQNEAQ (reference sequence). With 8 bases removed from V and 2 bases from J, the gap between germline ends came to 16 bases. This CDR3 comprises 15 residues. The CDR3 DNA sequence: TGTGCCAGCGGGCCCCGGGGCGCACCCTACAATGAGCAGTTCTTC. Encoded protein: CASGPRGAPYNEQFF.

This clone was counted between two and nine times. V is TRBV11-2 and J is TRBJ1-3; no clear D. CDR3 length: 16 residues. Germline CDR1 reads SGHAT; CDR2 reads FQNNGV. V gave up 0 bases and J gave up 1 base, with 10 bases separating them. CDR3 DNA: TGTGCCAGCAGCTTAGATCTAAGGTTTTCTGGAAACACCATATATTTT. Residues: CASSLDLRFSGNTIYF.

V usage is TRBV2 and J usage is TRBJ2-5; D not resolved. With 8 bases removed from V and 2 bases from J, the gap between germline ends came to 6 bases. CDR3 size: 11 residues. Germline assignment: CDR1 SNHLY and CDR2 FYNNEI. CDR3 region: CASWLQETQYF. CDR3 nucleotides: TGTGCCAGCTGGCTACAAGAGACCCAGTACTTC.

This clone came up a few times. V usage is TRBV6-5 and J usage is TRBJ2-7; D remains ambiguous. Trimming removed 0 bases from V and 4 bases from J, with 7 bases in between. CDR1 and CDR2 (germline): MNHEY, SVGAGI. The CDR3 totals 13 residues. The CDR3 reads CASSYSPAYEQYV. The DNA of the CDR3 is TGTGCCAGCAGTTACTCTCCAGCTTACGAGCAGTACGTC.

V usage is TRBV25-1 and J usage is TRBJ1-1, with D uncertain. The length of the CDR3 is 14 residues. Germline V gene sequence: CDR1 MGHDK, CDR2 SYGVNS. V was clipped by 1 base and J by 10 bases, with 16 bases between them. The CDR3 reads CASSELAAVLGAFF. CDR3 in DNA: TGTGCCAGCAGTGAATTGGCAGCGGTCTTGGGAGCTTTCTTT.

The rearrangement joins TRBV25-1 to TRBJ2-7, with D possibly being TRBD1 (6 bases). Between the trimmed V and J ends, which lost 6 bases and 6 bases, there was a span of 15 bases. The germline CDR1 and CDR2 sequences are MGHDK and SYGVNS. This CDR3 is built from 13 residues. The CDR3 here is CASSRGVRSEQYV. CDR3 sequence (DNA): TGTGCCAGCAGCAGGGGCGTTCGGTCCGAGCAGTACGTC.

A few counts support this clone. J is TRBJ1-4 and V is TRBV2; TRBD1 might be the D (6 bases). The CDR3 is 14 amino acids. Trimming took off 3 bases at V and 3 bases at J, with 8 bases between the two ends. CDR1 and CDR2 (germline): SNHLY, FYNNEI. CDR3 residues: CASSEQGPNEKLFF. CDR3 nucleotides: TGTGCCAGCAGTGAGCAGGGGCCTAATGAAAAACTGTTTTTT.